These T cell receptor beta chains were read from a single sample in a study of blood T cell repertoires in COVID-19. Generated by immunoSEQ multiplex PCR, the TCRdb table keeps only in-frame clones and is missing some. The table lists about 58,000 clones, around 83% of them singletons. What was sequenced was peripheral blood. The receptors shown here come from a man in his forties or fifties with COVID-19, enrolled during active disease. Each CDR3 is given with its conserved first and last residue. The D gene is left open where the match is weak. Clone sizes are given selectively: once, few, many, or a class where the clone is expanded.

j_call v_call d_call clone_size cdr3_aa cdr3_nt
TRBJ1-6 TRBV9 NA NA CASSPSRNRASPLHF TGTGCCAGCAGCCCCTCGCGGAACAGGGCTTCACCCCTCCACTTT
TRBJ2-5 TRBV28 NA NA CASSRPGTQYF TGTGCCAGCAGTCGTCCCGGGACCCAGTACTTC
TRBJ1-6 TRBV5-1 TRBD1 NA CASSSSLGQGNSPLHF TGCGCCAGCAGCTCGAGTCTTGGACAGGGGAATTCACCCCTCCACTTT
TRBJ2-3 TRBV7-6 NA NA CASSHPRGGGMDTQYF TGTGCCAGCAGCCACCCGAGGGGGGGAGGAATGGATACGCAGTATTTT
TRBJ2-5 TRBV6-5 TRBD2 once CASSYSPLAGQETQYF TGTGCCAGCAGTTATTCTCCCCTAGCGGGGCAAGAGACCCAGTACTTC
TRBJ2-2 TRBV10-3 TRBD1 NA CAISASGGGELFF TGTGCCATCAGTGCATCAGGGGGCGGGGAGCTGTTTTTT
TRBJ2-3 TRBV21-1 NA NA CASIPADTQYF TGTGCCAGCATTCCCGCAGATACGCAGTATTTT
TRBJ1-4 TRBV6-6 NA once CASISGKNEKLFF TGTGCCAGCATATCAGGGAAGAATGAAAAACTGTTTTTT
TRBJ1-1 TRBV19 TRBD1 once CASSGQGAINTEAFF TGTGCCAGTAGTGGACAGGGGGCGATCAACACTGAAGCTTTCTTT
TRBJ2-2 TRBV6-4 TRBD1 NA CASSVRGTGNANTGELFF TGTGCCAGCAGTGTTCGCGGGACAGGCAACGCGAACACCGGGGAGCTGTTTTTT
TRBJ1-5 TRBV19 TRBD1 NA CARTWTGNNQPQHF TGTGCCAGGACCTGGACAGGTAACAATCAGCCCCAGCATTTT
TRBJ1-5 TRBV28 TRBD1 few CASSLRQGIGNQPQHF TGTGCCAGCAGTCTCCGACAGGGAATAGGCAATCAGCCCCAGCATTTT
TRBJ2-3 TRBV19 TRBD1 NA CASPGTGLADTQYF TGTGCCAGTCCCGGGACAGGGTTGGCAGATACGCAGTATTTT
TRBJ1-2 TRBV6-2/TRBV6-3 NA NA CASSYSSRGNYGYTF TGTGCCAGCAGTTACTCATCACGAGGAAACTATGGCTACACCTTC
TRBJ1-3 TRBV7-2 TRBD1 NA CASSLAGTVYF TGTGCCAGCAGCTTAGCAGGGACAGTGTATTTT
TRBJ2-2 TRBV28 NA NA CASSSGDNTGELFF TGTGCCAGCAGTTCAGGGGACAACACCGGGGAGCTGTTTTTT
TRBJ1-3 TRBV27 TRBD1 NA CASSDRVGAGNTIYF TGTGCCAGCAGCGACAGGGTTGGGGCTGGAAACACCATATATTTT
TRBJ2-5 TRBV19 NA NA CASSIRQRETQYF TGTGCCAGTAGTATAAGACAGAGAGAGACCCAGTACTTC
TRBJ2-2 TRBV27 NA NA CASSLASVGELFF TGTGCCAGCAGTTTAGCTTCGGTCGGGGAGCTGTTTTTT
TRBJ2-1 TRBV7-9 TRBD1 NA CASSWGQGAYNEQFF TGTGCCAGCAGCTGGGGACAGGGGGCCTACAATGAGCAGTTCTTC
TRBJ1-1 TRBV6-5 NA NA CATWRGTREAFF TGTGCCACATGGAGAGGAACAAGAGAAGCTTTCTTT
TRBJ2-2 TRBV9 NA NA CASSVERASGTGELFF TGTGCCAGCAGCGTAGAGAGGGCTTCGGGCACCGGGGAGCTGTTTTTT
TRBJ1-2 TRBV9 TRBD1 NA CASSVGGTGKGYTF TGTGCCAGCAGCGTGGGAGGGACAGGGAAAGGCTACACCTTC
TRBJ2-3 TRBV9 TRBD2 NA CASSPGGGVTDTQYF TGTGCCAGCAGCCCCGGGGGAGGGGTAACAGATACGCAGTATTTT
TRBJ2-7 TRBV27 NA NA CASSALGGGISEQYF TGTGCCAGCAGTGCCCTAGGGGGAGGGATCTCCGAGCAGTACTTC
TRBJ1-4 TRBV6-5 NA NA CASSPREGFNEKLFF TGTGCCAGCAGCCCCCGGGAGGGGTTTAATGAAAAACTGTTTTTT
TRBJ2-3 TRBV18 NA NA CASSPAVSTDTQYF TGTGCCAGCTCACCGGCAGTTAGCACAGATACGCAGTATTTT
TRBJ1-3 TRBV18 NA NA CASSPGGSSGNTIYF TGTGCCAGCTCACCAGGGGGGAGCTCTGGAAACACCATATATTTT
TRBJ2-7 TRBV5-1 TRBD2 NA CASSSSGRTEQYF TGCGCCAGCAGCTCTAGCGGGAGAACCGAGCAGTACTTC
TRBJ1-6 TRBV3-1/TRBV3-2 NA NA CASSQDPPQPSSYNSPLHF TGTGCCAGCAGCCAAGACCCCCCACAGCCAAGCTCCTATAATTCACCCCTCCACTTT
TRBJ1-6 TRBV10-3 NA NA CAISESRRESPLHF TGTGCCATCAGTGAGTCGAGAAGGGAGTCACCCCTCCACTTT
TRBJ2-1 TRBV7-9 TRBD2 NA CASSSGEVDNEQFF TGTGCCAGCAGTAGCGGGGAAGTAGACAATGAGCAGTTCTTC
TRBJ2-7 TRBV5-1 NA NA CASSWGDSPYEQYF TGCGCCAGCAGCTGGGGGGACAGCCCCTACGAGCAGTACTTC
TRBJ1-3 TRBV9 NA NA CASSVGRQHGNTIYF TGTGCCAGCAGCGTTGGGAGGCAGCATGGAAACACCATATATTTT
TRBJ2-1 TRBV19 TRBD2 NA CASSPLSGYNEQFF TGTGCCAGTAGTCCACTTAGCGGGTACAATGAGCAGTTCTTC
TRBJ2-7 TRBV7-2 TRBD2 few CASSLALSGRHEQYF TGTGCCAGCAGCTTAGCCCTTAGCGGGAGGCACGAGCAGTACTTC
TRBJ2-1 TRBV3-1/TRBV3-2 NA NA CASSPSRGGMSYNEQFF TGTGCCAGCAGCCCCTCTAGGGGCGGGATGTCCTACAATGAGCAGTTCTTC
TRBJ2-7 TRBV19 TRBD1 NA CASSTRDSAYEQYF TGTGCCAGTAGTACCCGGGACAGCGCCTACGAGCAGTACTTC
TRBJ2-5 TRBV4-1 NA once CASSQETETQETQYF TGCGCCAGCAGCCAAGAAACGGAGACCCAAGAGACCCAGTACTTC
TRBJ2-5 TRBV28 TRBD2 NA CAVSPGLITVGTQYF TGTGCCGTCTCCCCGGGACTAATTACGGTTGGGACCCAGTACTTC
TRBJ1-5 TRBV7-9 NA NA CASSLGGGRYQPQHF TGTGCCAGCAGCTTAGGAGGGGGTCGTTACCAGCCCCAGCATTTT
TRBJ2-1 TRBV6-1 TRBD1 NA CASSEARGQGAFWNNEQFF TGTGCCAGCAGTGAAGCCAGGGGACAGGGGGCATTTTGGAACAATGAGCAGTTCTTC
TRBJ2-3 TRBV9 TRBD2 NA CASSPGLAGSDTQYF TGTGCCAGCAGCCCAGGACTAGCGGGATCAGATACGCAGTATTTT
TRBJ2-3 TRBV18 TRBD2 NA CASSPPRGAGGDTQYF TGTGCCAGCTCACCACCGAGGGGAGCGGGGGGCGATACGCAGTATTTT
TRBJ1-5 TRBV18 NA NA CASSTKGSNQPQHF TGTGCCAGCTCAACAAAGGGGAGCAATCAGCCCCAGCATTTT